The 16 T cell receptor beta chains presented below share a single source sample, sequenced in a study of CD8+CD57+ T cells in acquired aplastic anemia. Individuals selected for sequencing had exhibited CD8+CD57+ cell expansion on flow cytometry. CDR3 and TCR beta VDJ profiling relied on genomic DNA as the template. One entry per CDR3 protein, called by TCRdb with MiXCR from the reads. The profile shows 150,000 to 200,000 distinct CDR3 sequences, roughly 43% of them singletons. The sample comprised sorted CD4+, CD8+, or CD8+CD57+ T cells (not recorded which) from PBMCs. These receptors all come from a human donor with aplastic anemia.

The rearrangement joins TRBV5-1 to TRBJ1-6; 9 nucleotides agree with TRBD1. Germline assignment: CDR1 SGHRS and CDR2 YFSETQ. Losses at the gene ends were 3 bases for V and 9 bases for J; bases not matched to a gene: 16. The CDR3 extends over 18 amino acids. Written as DNA, the CDR3 is TGCGCCAGCAGCTATCGACAGGGGGAACGGTACGGAGGTTCACCCCTCCACTTT. The encoded protein is CASSYRQGERYGGSPLHF.

In the case of this clonotype: A much larger clonotype is one base distant, so this may be a read error. The gene calls are TRBV4-2 and TRBJ2-1; 7 nucleotides line up with TRBD1. This CDR3 comprises 15 residues. Germline V gives CDR1 LGHNA, CDR2 YNFKEQ. CDR3 nucleotides: TGTGCCAGCAGCCTGACGACAGGGTCCTACAATGGGCAGTTCTTC. This encodes CASSLTTGSYNGQFF.

The chain links TRBV25-1 to TRBJ1-6; 7 bases match TRBD1. J lost 7 bases, V lost 6 bases, and 3 bases had no gene match. Per germline, CDR1 MGHDK and CDR2 SYGVNS. The CDR3 runs to 13 residues. This chain's CDR3 is CASSAGGNSPLHF. CDR3 bases: TGTGCCAGCAGCGCAGGGGGGAATTCACCCCTCCACTTT.

This clonotype was counted many times. The chain employs TRBV5-6 and TRBJ1-5; TRBD1 aligns across 8 bases. The germline V gene encodes CDR1 SGHDT and CDR2 YYEEEE. V dropped 4 bases and J dropped 6; count of bases not matched to a gene: 3. CDR3 length: 13 residues. CDR3 sequence (DNA): TGTGCCAGCAGCGAGACAGGGGTTCAGCCCCAGCATTTT. This codes for CASSETGVQPQHF.

This chain connects TRBV7-6 to TRBJ2-5; 10 bases fit TRBD2. The CDR3 sequence is 16 residues long. Germline V gene lookup returns CDR1 SGHVS and CDR2 FNYEAQ. The J segment lost 5 bases and the V segment lost 1 base, leaving 7 bases of the junction unmatched. CDR3 DNA: TGTGCCAGCAGCTTAGGGCTAGCGGGGGCCTGGGAGACCCAGTACTTC. Translating it yields CASSLGLAGAWETQYF.

About this clonotype itself: A much larger clone sits a single nucleotide away, making a read error possible. The chain is built from TRBV12-3 or TRBV12-4 and TRBJ1-4; D unclear. The CDR3 is 11 residues long. The chain's CDR3 is CASRFDGKLLF. DNA for the CDR3: TGTGCCAGCCGCTTTGACGGGAAACTGCTTTTT.

The sample holds many counts of this clonotype. The chain has TRBV2 and TRBJ1-5; no firm D call. The V and J ends lost 4 bases and 4 bases respectively, with 5 bases between them. Germline loops: CDR1 SNHLY, CDR2 FYNNEI. The length of the CDR3 is 12 residues. CDR3 DNA: TGTGCCAGCAGTGGAGGGAATCAGCCCCAGCATTTT. Protein product: CASSGGNQPQHF. Full variable domain (remainder filled in from reference TRBV2 and TRBJ1-5): EPEVTQTPSHQVTQMGQEVILRCVPISNHLYFYWYRQILGQKVEFLVSFYNNEISEKSEIFDDQFSVERPDGSNFTLKIRSTKLEDSAMYFCASSGGNQPQHFGDGTRLSIL.

The V gene is TRBV7-3, the J gene TRBJ2-2; D remains ambiguous. Germline CDR1 SGHTA, CDR2 FQGTGA. The CDR3 sequence is 12 residues long. The germline V and J ends were trimmed by 3 bases and 6 bases, with 5 bases remaining between them. The CDR3 nucleotides are TGTGCCAGCAGCTTTGTTTCCGGGGAGCTGTTTTTT. This gives the protein CASSFVSGELFF. Full variable domain (remainder filled in from reference TRBV7-3 and TRBJ2-2): GAGVSQTPSNKVTEKGKYVELRCDPISGHTALYWYRQSLGQGPEFLIYFQGTGAADDSGLPNDRFFAVRPEGSVSTLKIQRTERGDSAVYLCASSFVSGELFFGEGSRLTVL.

This clonotype was recorded at least ten times. The V gene is TRBV5-1, the J gene TRBJ2-3; 12 positions match TRBD1. V was pared by 4 bases and J by 3 bases, with 6 bases of the junction left unmatched. Germline V CDR1 and CDR2: SGHRS, YFSETQ. The CDR3 has 16 residues. The CDR3 nucleotides are TGCGCCAGCAGCCCGGGACAGGGGGCACGGACAGATACGCAGTATTTT. Encoded protein: CASSPGQGARTDTQYF.

This clonotype was counted many times. V and J are TRBV7-9 and TRBJ1-5; no clear D gene. Deletions cut 3 bases from V and 1 base from J, with 16 bases between. This CDR3 has 17 residues. Germline CDR1 reads SEHNR; CDR2 reads FQNEAQ (reference sequence). CDR3 region: CASSFAGQAVSNQPQHF. In DNA form, the CDR3 reads TGTGCCAGCAGCTTTGCGGGTCAGGCTGTCAGCAATCAGCCCCAGCATTTT.

This clonotype has at least ten counts. This chain joins TRBV18 and TRBJ1-6; no reliable D call. From germline, CDR1 is KGHSH and CDR2 LQKENI. The CDR3 runs 12 residues. Trimming pared 2 bases from V and 8 bases from J, leaving 4 bases between. The CDR3 DNA reads as TGTGCCAGCTCACCATGGGATTCACCCCTCCACTTT. It is translated as CASSPWDSPLHF.

This clonotype was seen ten or more times. The rearrangement links TRBV7-8 to TRBJ2-2; D is unclear. The germline gives CDR1 SGHVS, CDR2 FQNEAQ. V lost 2 bases and J lost 4, with 11 bases in between. The CDR3 covers 15 residues. The CDR3 protein is CASSLTAEFTGELFF. CDR3 sequence (DNA): TGTGCCAGCAGCTTAACCGCAGAGTTCACCGGGGAGCTGTTTTTT.

The chain has TRBV24-1 and TRBJ2-5; 10 bases are a match to TRBD2. The germline CDR1 and CDR2 sequences are KGHDR and SFDVKD. CDR3 length: 17 amino acids. V lost 0 bases, J lost 2 bases, and 5 bases stayed unmatched. The CDR3 region is CATSDLDGLAEQETQYF. In DNA form, the CDR3 reads TGTGCCACCAGTGATTTGGACGGACTAGCGGAGCAAGAGACCCAGTACTTC.

This clonotype was recorded at least ten times. The rearrangement links TRBV12-3 or TRBV12-4 to TRBJ1-6; D gene uncertain. V gave up 3 bases and J gave up 5 bases, with 5 bases separating them. This CDR3 comprises 13 residues. The CDR3 DNA follows: TGTGCCAGCAGTTTGAGGGATAATTCACCCCTCCACTTT. It translates to CASSLRDNSPLHF.

The chain joins TRBV20-1 to TRBJ1-6; the D gene is possibly TRBD1 (6 bases). Germline assignment: CDR1 DFQATT and CDR2 SNEGSKA (reference sequence). The V gene lost 5 bases and the J gene lost 15 bases, with 14 bases spanning the gap. The CDR3 is 11 amino acids. The CDR3 loop is CSAPQGVSLHF. The CDR3 DNA is TGCAGTGCTCCACAGGGTGTAAGCCTCCACTTT.

At least ten counts were recorded for this clonotype. The chain couples TRBV4-1 to TRBJ2-1; 7 bases are shared with TRBD1. With V trimmed by 3 bases and J by 4 bases, 9 bases remained unmatched. The V gene's germline CDR1 is MGHRA and CDR2 YSYEKL. The CDR3 contains 16 residues. The CDR3 sequence: CASSHQTGSPYNEQFF. The CDR3 nucleotides read TGCGCCAGCAGCCACCAGACAGGGAGCCCATACAATGAGCAGTTCTTC.